This is a list of T cell receptor beta chains from one sample in a study of cytomegalovirus exposure and HLA in healthy donors. Here immunoSEQ multiplex PCR was the method, and the copy in TCRdb shows in-frame clones only, minus some. This sample has roughly 110,000 clones, with over 70% found just once. Sequencing used PBMCs. Receptor source: a female donor in good health and CMV-seronegative. Both conserved end residues are part of each CDR3. Each record gives: V gene, D gene, clone size, J gene, CDR3 DNA, CDR3 protein. A D gene is named only where the DNA matches it firmly. Clone size is given for some rows only: seen once, a few or many times, or a class if the clone is expanded.

TRBV5-6	NA	NA	TRBJ2-1	TGTGCCAGCAGCCCCCGGGACACACTAAACAATGAGCAGTTCTTC	CASSPRDTLNNEQFF
TRBV2	TRBD1	few	TRBJ2-5	TGTGCCAGCAGTGAAGAGACAGGGGGGGGTGAGACCCAGTACTTC	CASSEETGGGETQYF
TRBV11-3	TRBD2	once	TRBJ2-3	TGTGCCAGCAGCTCACCGGGACTAGCGGGATCGGGTCCCACAGATACGCAGTATTTT	CASSSPGLAGSGPTDTQYF
TRBV18	TRBD1	once	TRBJ2-1	TGTGCCAGCTCACCAAGGCGGTCCCAACAGGGGGGTCCGGATGAGCAGTTCTTC	CASSPRRSQQGGPDEQFF
TRBV5-1	NA	once	TRBJ2-3	TGCGCCAGCAGCTTGGGAGGAGATGCTAGCACAGATACGCAGTATTTT	CASSLGGDASTDTQYF
TRBV7-8	TRBD2	NA	TRBJ2-3	TGTGCCAGCAGCTTCAAGCGGGAGATTAAAGATACGCAGTATTTT	CASSFKREIKDTQYF
TRBV6-4	NA	NA	TRBJ2-3	TGTGCCAGCCTCGGGCGGGAGCAGGGGCGGGGACCCACAGATACGCAGTATTTT	CASLGREQGRGPTDTQYF
TRBV18	NA	NA	TRBJ2-3	TGTGCCAGCTCACCTGGTGGAGGCACAGATACGCAGTATTTT	CASSPGGGTDTQYF
TRBV2	TRBD2	NA	TRBJ2-7	TGTGCCAGCAGTGCCCTGGGGGGGGGCGAGCAGTACTTC	CASSALGGGEQYF
TRBV6-5	NA	NA	TRBJ1-1	TGTGCCAGCAGTTACTCTCCCGGGGACACTGAAGCTTTCTTT	CASSYSPGDTEAFF
TRBV19	NA	NA	TRBJ1-5	TGTGCCAGTACCCTAGGAGGAAGGTTTCTTAGCAATCAGCCCCAGCATTTT	CASTLGGRFLSNQPQHF
TRBV30	TRBD2	once	TRBJ2-2	TGTGCCTGGATAGGACTAGCAGCCCCCGGGGAGCTGTTTTTT	CAWIGLAAPGELFF
TRBV7-8	NA	few	TRBJ1-5	TGTGCCAGCAGCACCCAAGGACAGTACAATCAGCCCCAGCATTTT	CASSTQGQYNQPQHF
TRBV15	TRBD2	NA	TRBJ2-7	TGTGCCACCAGCAGAGATGGTCTAGCGGAGGCGGGGCAGTACTTC	CATSRDGLAEAGQYF
TRBV11-2	TRBD2	NA	TRBJ2-1	TGTGCCAGCGGGACTAGCGGGAGCTCCTACAATGAGCAGTTCTTC	CASGTSGSSYNEQFF
TRBV30	NA	few	TRBJ2-3	TGTGCCTGGAGTAAGGAGAGGCTAGATACGCAGTATTTT	CAWSKERLDTQYF
TRBV5-4	TRBD1	NA	TRBJ2-2	TGTGCCAGCAGCTTGGTGCAGGGGGACACCGGGGAGCTGTTTTTT	CASSLVQGDTGELFF
TRBV10-3	NA	NA	TRBJ2-1	TGTGCCATCAGTGAGAATGTTGAGAGTGAGCAGTTCTTC	CAISENVESEQFF
TRBV7-3	TRBD2	NA	TRBJ2-1	TGTGCCAGCAGCTGGCTAGCGGGAGCGGGCAATGAGCAGTTCTTC	CASSWLAGAGNEQFF
TRBV7-2	NA	NA	TRBJ2-5	TGTGCCAGCAAATTTACGGGAGAAGAGACCCAGTACTTC	CASKFTGEETQYF
TRBV7-9	TRBD2	once	TRBJ2-1	TGTGCCAGCAGCTTAGAAGGACTAGCGGGAGGTACCTACAATGAGCAGTTCTTC	CASSLEGLAGGTYNEQFF
TRBV6-5	NA	NA	TRBJ2-5	TGTGCCAGCAGACCTCCGGGGCAAGAGACCCAGTACTTC	CASRPPGQETQYF
TRBV11-2	TRBD2	NA	TRBJ2-7	TGTGCCAGCAGCCCAACGCCCGGGACTAGCGGAACCTACGAGCAGTACTTC	CASSPTPGTSGTYEQYF
TRBV30	TRBD1	NA	TRBJ1-2	TGTGCCGCAACAGGGGCCCTCTATGGCTACACCTTC	CAATGALYGYTF
TRBV9	TRBD2	NA	TRBJ2-5	TGTGCCAGCAGCGCGGGGGGACTTCACTCGGAGACCCAGTACTTC	CASSAGGLHSETQYF